This T cell receptor beta chain is drawn from a study of cytomegalovirus exposure and HLA in healthy donors (dated by TCRdb to between 2016 and 2019). Some background on the complete study: In an earlier analysis of about 560 of the donors, 250 to 300 Gb of sequence data and just under 120 million unique TCR beta sequences from about 190 million T cells were reported. Roughly 290 gigabases of sequencing data and around 80 million unique TCR sequences made up an early release that covered some 640 HLA-typed donors. Of the 398 genotyped donors, approximately 80% fell in the genetic ancestry cluster associated with self-reported Caucasian donors. The study aimed to test whether cataloging public T cell receptors could reveal signatures of past pathogen exposure. Using immunosequencing, the study profiled T cell repertoires from some 670 subjects and related those repertoires to cytomegalovirus serostatus. Along with the approximately 700-subject first cohort, a separate validation cohort of some 130 different subjects was used. High-throughput TCR immunosequencing, statistical association of individual TCRs with disease status, and machine learning were combined to predict cytomegalovirus infection status. A later analysis re-examined previously published TCR beta repertoires from over 500 donors and added high-resolution HLA genotyping to investigate patterns of TCR occurrence. Rather than drawing on any new phenotypic data, the later analysis identified candidate immune exposures from TCR beta sequences and the way those sequences occurred across donors. An earlier analysis of around 580 of the donors used high-throughput TCR beta sequencing to judge whether each TCR beta V gene segment behaved as functional or pseudogenic. Donor age, sex, ethnicity and CMV serostatus were collected together with the repertoire data. A later genetic analysis used genome-wide SNP genotypes for about 65% of the roughly 670 donors, treating that subset as a discovery cohort. Every repertoire in the discovery cohort had been generated on one and the same sequencing platform. HLA typing covered class I and class II loci at four-digit resolution. The number of donors typed differed by locus, with about 629-630 for A, B, C, DRB1 and DQB1, around 500 for DQA1, 600 to 610 for DPA1, and approximately 470 for DPB1. About 5 DR-DQ haplotypes were handled as single units for association and clustering, since linkage in the cohort was strong. Among 300 to 500 genotyped donors of the cohort, an average of approximately 240,000 unique TCR beta nucleotide sequences was sequenced per donor, of which about 20% were non-productive.

From a lookup of the germline V gene, CDR1 and CDR2 are MGHRA and YSYEKL. V ends up 4 bases short and J 3 bases short, with an unmatched junction base count of 12. The CDR3 has 17 amino acids, counting the end cysteine and phenylalanine. The kept DNA is CDR3 alone, 51 bases in frame from the first base. The cohort was made up of 650 to 700 healthy bone marrow donors. Cohort members were all nominally healthy when sampled, although unrecorded immune exposures were likely present. The donor was CMV seronegative and was included in the group of around 320 seronegative cohort members. Every donor gave a peripheral blood sample, and the peripheral blood mononuclear cells from that sample were used for TCR beta sequencing. Genomic DNA extraction from the blood cell samples was performed with the Qiagen DNeasy Blood Extraction Kit. The library was prepared using the immunoSEQ multiplex PCR assay. For the multiplex PCR, a mixture combining 60 forward primers for TCR Vbeta segments and 13 reverse primers for TCR Jbeta segments was used. Amplification of the CDR3 region of rearranged TCR beta genes was performed with a multiplex PCR assay on genomic DNA. The Illumina HiSeq System was used to sequence the amplified TCR beta libraries as 87-base-pair reads. On the study's bioinformatics: A later analysis tallied about 77 million unique TCR beta chains across the 600 to 700 repertoires, and around 9.9 million of those chains were shared by two or more donors. Raw reads were error-corrected and collapsed into unique sequences with a nearest-neighbor algorithm that merged closely related sequences to remove PCR and sequencing errors. V, D and J gene segments were assigned by aligning CDR3 sequences to IMGT reference sequences. For a sequence to be retained, a match of at least six nucleotides to both a V gene segment and a J gene segment was required. Rearrangements were classified as productive when the CDR3 lacked stop codons and remained in frame with V and J, and all other rearrangements were classified as non-productive. CDR3 was defined by IMGT convention, running from the second conserved V-encoded cysteine to the conserved J-encoded phenylalanine. The earlier analysis of about 500 of the donors excluded sequences that lacked an unambiguous match to a single V gene segment. An earlier analysis of about 590 of the donors classified V segments as functional when productive rearrangements were above 56.7% and as segregating when the standard deviation between donors was above 5%. A statistical classification framework was built for diagnosing cytomegalovirus status from the catalog of TCR beta chain sequences. A later analysis assigned V and J genes by comparing TCR nucleotide sequences with IMGT/GENE-DB human TR gene sequences. The TCRdist pipeline was used in a later analysis to assign CDR3 sequences and most-parsimonious VDJ recombination scenarios. A later analysis defined each TCR beta chain by its CDR3 amino acid sequence plus V-gene family, and excluded reads lacking a unique V-gene family. As a way to deal with suspected cross-contamination and a sequencing artifact, a later analysis dropped 640 or so nucleotide sequences that were highly shared and had low generation probability. In a later analysis, a clonal expansion index was calculated for each public chain from normalized within-repertoire ranks of inferred template counts. In a later analysis, generation probabilities were computed with a VDJ recombination model fitted to out-of-frame rearrangements, and the resulting probabilities were checked against IGoR. A later analysis scored TCR-TCR, TCR-HLA and TCR-CMV co-occurrence with hypergeometric tests, applying a repertoire-size bias correction to TCR pairs. In a later analysis, false discovery rates were estimated by permuting HLA or CMV assignments 20 times. A later analysis grouped co-occurring TCRs with DBSCAN, adding TCRdist sequence similarity when clustering within HLA-allele-positive subsets. Repertoires with fewer than 30,000 or more than 120,000 public chains were left out of co-occurrence clustering, as were about 5 repertoires with anomalous nucleotide sharing. TCRdb limited this immuneACCESS table to in-frame rearrangements with V and J called. A share of clones is missing; checked studies link under half to unresolved V genes, and the rest is unexplained. The V and J calls and the clone size are those of that table, but D and trimming were determined from the DNA. The sample includes around 45,000 clones, with roughly 51% observed a single time. The ten largest clonotypes hold 6% of the sample.

About this clone itself: No cognate antigen has been identified for it. Per-base qualities were not stored, and no clone one base away is much larger.

General conclusions and limits of the study: The cohort was sequenced for TCR beta chains only, and without alpha or paired-chain data the features that could be detected were limited. An association between a missense DCLRE1C variant and V-gene and J-gene trimming of TCR beta chains was found in a later genetic analysis and replicated in an independent cohort. In a later analysis, TCR association rates were found to vary across HLA loci, with the most associated TCRs seen for DRB1 alleles and the fewest for HLA-C alleles. Because HLA typing was missing for some donors at each locus, association tests included only the typed subset. In a later analysis, HLA-associated TCR beta chains were found to be more clonally expanded and to have lower generation probabilities than equally common non-associated chains. According to a later genetic analysis, donors in an Asian-associated ancestry cluster had fewer N-insertions in productive TCRs than the approximately 670-donor mean. Linkage disequilibrium might explain the correlated functional status among segregating V segments, but an unknown experimental factor could not be excluded. Because counts were too low, more than 15 rarely observed V segments, including chromosome 9 orphons, were left out of the earlier analysis of 587 of the donors. A further reported finding was that TCR beta sequences accurately predicted the HLA-A and HLA-B alleles for most subjects in the first cohort. Three of the identified cytomegalovirus-associated TCR beta chains were confirmed in vitro to be specific for cytomegalovirus antigens. In the study, some 180 TCR beta chains were listed as associated with cytomegalovirus. Immune exposure information for the cohort was limited to CMV serostatus. A later analysis associated approximately 17,000 TCR beta sequences with specific HLA alleles at a false discovery rate of 0.05. According to the authors, the approach could potentially be generalized to other disease states and immunological phenotypes. Sequencing depth was assumed to be roughly uniform across donors in the presence/absence analyses, though that assumption may not hold. The classifier was reported to diagnose cytomegalovirus status with high specificity and sensitivity in both the original cohort and the validation cohort. When HLA alleles, especially DR and DQ, strongly co-occurred, attributing TCR associations to individual alleles was difficult. An earlier analysis of around 500 of the donors showed that most TCR beta V segments appeared in productive rearrangements either about 90% or about 30% of the time, which broadly matched IMGT annotations. Some IMGT-functional V segments, including TRBV6-2 and TRBV6-3, could not be distinguished by the 87-base-pair reads and were therefore excluded. Most CMV-associated TCR beta chains appeared to be HLA-restricted in a later analysis, and the HLA associations seemed to be driven largely by CMV exposure. Most TCR sequences were observed very rarely across donors, whereas some public TCRs were present in many individuals. A cluster of highly shared sequence variants was judged likely to be a technical artifact of the sequencing pipeline. In a later analysis, several top co-occurrence clusters were reported to appear linked to parvovirus B19, influenza, CMV and Epstein-Barr virus.

The sequencing input was PBMCs. The TCR comes from a man aged 55 to 69 in good health and CMV-seronegative. Recombination linked TRBV4-1 to TRBJ1-3; TRBD1 matches 7 bases in the middle. The CDR3 corresponds to CASSPSGTALGGNTIYF. The DNA is as follows: TGCGCCAGCAGCCCGTCCGGGACAGCACTGGGTGGAAACACCATATATTTT.